Included here is one T cell receptor (beta chain) sequence, with context. Its specificity is not known. Sequencing was performed with immunoSEQ multiplex PCR; in TCRdb, only in-frame clones are kept and a portion is missing. The sample lists approximately 140,000 clones, approximately 86% occurring once. The V gene's germline CDR1 is MDHEN and CDR2 SYDVKM. J gave up 2 bases and V 6 bases, and 4 bases lay outside the gene matches. CDR3 length: 13 residues. These data originate in a study of identifying expanded T cells in peripheral blood. Overall study results and limits: Differentially abundant clones: about 1.2 between replicates, 15 to 17 at approximately two weeks, less than 20 at four.

The TCR was taken from a person between 18 and 70 years old in good health. Sequencing was performed on blood. The chain links TRBV28 to TRBJ2-7, with TRBD1 matching over 7 bases. CDR3 sequence: CASSRDSPYEQYF. As DNA, the CDR3 is TGTGCCAGCAGCCGGGACAGCCCCTACGAGCAGTACTTC.